Sequencing of this T cell receptor (beta chain) was carried out in a study of cytomegalovirus exposure and HLA in healthy donors. PCR primers comprised 60 Vbeta and 13 Jbeta primers. TCRdb's table, derived via immunoSEQ multiplex PCR, lists solely in-frame clones and lacks some. The sample shows 75,000 to 100,000 clones, over 65% of them seen only once. The CDR3 length is 16 residues. V shed 1 base and J 7 bases; nucleotides not matched to a gene: 10. CDR1 is SGHNT, CDR2 YYREEE, per germline (reference sequence). The chain has TRBV5-4 and TRBJ2-5, with 10 bases matching TRBD2. The sample was PBMCs. The clonotype was recovered from a man aged 55-75 years in good health and CMV-seropositive. CDR3 residues: CASSLRGASGGGTQYF. The CDR3 nucleotides read TGTGCCAGCAGCTTGCGGGGGGCCAGCGGGGGGGGGACCCAGTACTTC. Drawing the rest from reference TRBV5-4 and TRBJ2-5, the complete variable domain is ETGVTQSPTHLIKTRGQQVTLRCSSQSGHNTVSWYQQALGQGPQFIFQYYREEENGRGNFPPRFSGLQFPNYSSELNVNALELDDSALYLCASSLRGASGGGTQYFGPGTRLLVL.